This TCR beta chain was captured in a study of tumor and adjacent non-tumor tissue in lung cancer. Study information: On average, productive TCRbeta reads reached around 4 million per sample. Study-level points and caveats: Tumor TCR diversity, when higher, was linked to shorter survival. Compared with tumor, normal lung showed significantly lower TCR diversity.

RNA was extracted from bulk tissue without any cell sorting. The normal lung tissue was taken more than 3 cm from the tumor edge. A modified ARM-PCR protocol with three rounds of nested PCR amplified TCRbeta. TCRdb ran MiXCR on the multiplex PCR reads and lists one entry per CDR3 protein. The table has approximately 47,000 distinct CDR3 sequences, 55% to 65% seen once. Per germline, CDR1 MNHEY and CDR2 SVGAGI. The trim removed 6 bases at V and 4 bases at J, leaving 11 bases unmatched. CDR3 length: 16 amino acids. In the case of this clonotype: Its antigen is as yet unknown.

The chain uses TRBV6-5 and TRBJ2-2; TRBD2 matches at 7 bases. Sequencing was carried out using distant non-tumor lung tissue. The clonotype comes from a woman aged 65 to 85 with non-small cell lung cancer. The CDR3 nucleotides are TGTGCCAGCAGCCGATCTAGCGGAGAGATCACCGGGGAGCTGTTTTTT. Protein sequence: CASSRSSGEITGELFF.